This T cell receptor (beta chain) is from a study of breast tumors, draining lymph nodes, adjacent tissues (dated by TCRdb to 2016 to 2018). Notes on the research overall: In breast cancer patients, the study compared the TCR beta repertoires of tumor, adjacent nontumor tissue and axillary lymph nodes. In human breast cancer, the study set out to evaluate how tumor, surrounding tissue and draining lymph node repertoires relate to one another and whether T cells may move between these sites.

The paper's findings and limits, for the study overall: Tumors showed preferential V and J gene usage, and their T-cell repertoire diversity fell below that of lymph nodes yet above that of nontumor tissue. Tumor and nontumor tissue repertoires were found to be significantly more similar in luminal-like than in basal-like breast cancer. Rather than being directly demonstrated, the conclusion that tumor T cells originate in lymph nodes was presented as consistent with a hypothesis. A scenario in which most tumor T cells derive from the lymph node and then expand within tumor tissue was judged to be consistent with the data.

The run used an Illumina HiSeq 2000. Multiplex PCR amplification was used to generate the TCR beta chain libraries. The amplified TCR beta chain products were analyzed by high-throughput sequencing. In TCRdb, the public reads were trimmed at Q25 with fastp and aligned with MiXCR, with productive beta chains retained. Merged by CDR3 protein, the rows form single entries marked with the most common genes and DNA. For this sample the table gives 180,000 or so distinct CDR3 sequences, of which approximately 33% were detected only once. Around 4.4% of the sample is in the top ten clones. Comment on this clonotype: Its antigen specificity is not known. No per-base quality is available; no much larger clone lies one base away.

Lymph node samples were obtained from the axillary draining lymph nodes of breast cancer patients. Sequencing was done on a sample of axillary lymph node tissue. The receptor's source is a female donor with breast cancer. Some clones in this sample may be carry-over from other donors' samples.

Here the CDR3 is given as CASSLGATGGTDTQYF. The nucleotide sequence reads as follows: TGTGCCAGCAGCTTGGGGGCAACTGGCGGCACAGATACGCAGTATTTT. This chain is built from TRBV2 and TRBJ2-3; TRBD1 is perhaps the D gene, given 6 matching bases. The CDR3 spans 16 residues, from the cysteine through the phenylalanine. Kept here is only the CDR3 DNA, which spans 48 bases and is read in frame from base 1. CDR1 and CDR2 (SNHLY, FYNNEI) derive from the germline V gene. Between the V and J ends, shortened by 6 bases and 1 base respectively, the junction contains 17 bases.